This TCR beta chain came from a study of beta chain features in type 1 diabetes. The wider study: All samples together contributed 90 million to 130 million sorted cells for examination. Overall study findings and caveats: Shorter TCRB CDR3s, moderately but significantly so, were found in Type 1 diabetes patients in all four CD4+ subsets. It was among patients, rather than healthy donors, that naive, central memory and Treg TCRB repertoires appeared more similar.

Comments on this clone: Its matching antigen is unknown.

The study reverse transcribed the entire isolated RNA, so it sequenced expressed TCRB transcripts. Assay used: immunoSEQ multiplex PCR; TCRdb lists only in-frame clones, some missing. This table holds about 48,000 clones, 35% to 50% found once. Sample: Tregs from blood. The sequence came from a man aged 25 to 40 with type 1 diabetes.

CDR3 amino acids: CASKRSSYEQYF. CDR3 DNA: TGTGCCAGCAAGAGGAGCTCCTACGAGCAGTACTTC. V usage is TRBV28 and J usage is TRBJ2-7; no clear D gene. Germline CDR1 MDHEN, CDR2 SYDVKM. V gave up 7 bases and J gave up 0 bases, with 7 bases separating them. The CDR3 totals 12 residues.